The 13 T cell receptor beta chains presented below share a single source sample, sequenced in a study of blood T cells in healthy people across ages. A second about 6 to 12 cycle PCR used barcoded and J-beta primers. From the 5' RACE reads, TCRdb called clonotypes with MiXCR, one entry per CDR3 protein. The sample gives 1.5 million to 1.8 million distinct CDR3 sequences, about 45% of which show up once; roughly 3.7% is in the top ten. Sequencing was done on a sample of blood. Receptors originate from a woman aged 18 to 35 in good health.

The J gene is TRBJ1-5, the V gene TRBV7-2, with a tentative D call TRBD1 (5 bases). Per the germline V gene, CDR1 is SGHTA and CDR2 is FQGNSA. CDR3 length equals 14 residues. Trimming pared 2 bases from V and 7 bases from J, leaving 12 bases between. The CDR3 sequence: CASSLPGCWQPQHF. Here the CDR3 DNA reads TGTGCCAGCAGCTTACCAGGGTGCTGGCAGCCCCAGCATTTT.

The V and J genes are TRBV20-1 and TRBJ2-7, with D tentatively TRBD1 (6 bases). V lost 1 base to trimming and J lost 4 bases, with 17 bases between them. Germline V CDR1 and CDR2: DFQATT, SNEGSKA (reference sequence). The CDR3 totals 15 residues. The chain's CDR3 is CSARGTVQMSYEQYF. Written as DNA, the CDR3 is TGCAGTGCTAGAGGGACAGTTCAGATGTCGTACGAGCAGTACTTC.

The J gene is TRBJ2-7, the V gene TRBV6-5; D may be TRBD2 (5 bases). The CDR3 loop spans 14 amino acids. V was trimmed by 1 base and J by 3 bases, leaving 10 bases between them. Germline V gives CDR1 MNHEY, CDR2 SVGAGI. The CDR3 loop reads CASSYYGERYEQYF. In nucleotides, the CDR3 is TGTGCCAGCAGTTACTACGGGGAACGCTACGAGCAGTACTTC.

This chain's CDR3 is CASSTLTAVSYEQYF. The CDR3 bases are TGTGCCAGCAGTACTCTGACAGCGGTCTCCTACGAGCAGTACTTC. This chain links TRBV27 with TRBJ2-7; D could derive from TRBD1 or TRBD2 (5 bases each). The germline V and J ends were trimmed by 5 bases and 0 bases, with 14 bases remaining between them. Germline loops: CDR1 MNHEY, CDR2 SMNVEV (reference sequence). The CDR3 consists of 15 residues.

CDR3 sequence reads: CASSYGGGFNQPQHF. CDR3 nucleotide sequence: TGTGCCAGCAGTTACGGGGGCGGATTCAATCAGCCCCAGCATTTT. The genes are TRBV27 and TRBJ1-5; D might be TRBD1 (6 bases). Germline CDR1 reads MNHEY; CDR2 reads SMNVEV (reference sequence). This CDR3 is 15 amino acids long. Trimming took off 4 bases at V and 3 bases at J, with 13 bases between the two ends.

V gene TRBV4-3 combines with J gene TRBJ2-3; D may be TRBD1 (5 bases). Germline CDR1 LGHNA, CDR2 YSLEER. Trimming pared 0 bases from V and 5 bases from J, leaving 15 bases between. CDR3 size: 16 residues. In DNA form, the CDR3 reads TGCGCCAGCAGCCAAGAGGGGAACGAGCAGGGAGATACGCAGTATTTT. This translates into CASSQEGNEQGDTQYF.

This clonotype has at least ten counts. V and J are TRBV3-1 and TRBJ2-3, with no clear D. The ends were cut back, 4 bases at V and 1 base at J, with 21 bases in the middle. The CDR3 has 18 amino acids. Germline V CDR1 and CDR2: LGHDT, YNNKEL (reference sequence). CDR3 coding DNA: TGTGCCAGCAGCCGGCAACCTTACCCGGCCGTGGGCACAGATACGCAGTATTTT. It codes for CASSRQPYPAVGTDTQYF.

The chain couples TRBV20-1 to TRBJ1-3; 9 bases match TRBD1. Trimming removed 0 bases from V and 3 bases from J; junction bases left unmatched: 6. Looked up from germline, CDR1 is DFQATT and CDR2 is SNEGSKA (reference sequence). The CDR3 loop spans 16 amino acids. The CDR3 loop is CSARDPNRGHGNTIYF. CDR3 nucleotides: TGCAGTGCTAGAGATCCCAACAGGGGGCATGGAAACACCATATATTTT.

The chain links TRBV7-2 to TRBJ2-2; no clear D. In germline, CDR1 is SGHTA, CDR2 FQGNSA. The CDR3 consists of 13 residues. V gave up 1 base and J gave up 7 bases, with 7 bases separating them. As DNA, the CDR3 is TGTGCCAGCAGCTTAGTATCTGTCGGGGAGCTGTTTTTT. Translating gives CASSLVSVGELFF.

The chain is built from TRBV6-5 and TRBJ2-3; tentative D call: TRBD2 (5 bases). The CDR3 totals 15 residues. The germline CDR1 and CDR2 sequences are MNHEY and SVGAGI. V shed 7 bases and J shed 4 bases, with 18 bases lying between them. For the CDR3, the DNA is TGTGCCAGCAACAGCGCAGAGCTAGCAGCAGATACGCAGTATTTT. It yields the protein CASNSAELAADTQYF.

V gene TRBV20-1 combines with J gene TRBJ1-2; D may be TRBD1 (5 bases). The CDR3 is made up of 13 amino acids. Between the trimmed V and J ends, which lost 0 bases and 3 bases, there was a span of 8 bases. Germline values: CDR1 DFQATT, CDR2 SNEGSKA (reference sequence). Here the CDR3 DNA reads TGCAGTGCTAGAGACCAGGGTTACTATGGCTACACCTTC. Its translation: CSARDQGYYGYTF.

This clonotype appeared a few times. This chain links TRBV6-2 or TRBV6-3 with TRBJ2-1, with no clear D. Germline loops: CDR1 MNHEY, CDR2 SVGEGT. V lost 7 bases to trimming and J lost 4 bases, with 14 bases between them. The CDR3 is made up of 14 amino acids. The DNA for the CDR3 is TGTGCCAGCACTACCCCCTGGCAATACAATGAGCAGTTCTTC. Residues: CASTTPWQYNEQFF.

J is TRBJ1-2 and V is TRBV19; no definite D call. The CDR3 has 13 amino acids. Germline loops: CDR1 LNHDA, CDR2 SQIVND (reference sequence). The germline V and J ends were trimmed by 9 bases and 8 bases, with 19 bases remaining between them. The CDR3 region has the DNA TGTGCCAGCACACCAAGGGTGGAAGAAGGCTACACCTTC. It encodes CASTPRVEEGYTF.